Listed below are T cell receptor beta chains from one sample, sequenced in a study of T cell responses to AZD1222 COVID-19 vaccine. TCRdb's table, derived via immunoSEQ multiplex PCR, lists solely in-frame clones and lacks some. The repertoire holds some 95,000 clones, with 89% as singletons. Sequencing was performed on peripheral blood, taken on day 0 of MenACWY control vaccination. The source of these receptors is an adult in good health. CDR3s include the opening cysteine and the closing phenylalanine or tryptophan. A D gene is named only where the DNA matches it firmly. The size field is filled for only some rows; it gives once, few, many or a size class.

TRBJ2-5	TRBV7-8	TRBD1	NA	TGTGCCAGCAGCCCAGCCCCATTTGACAGGGGTTGGGAGACCCAGTACTTC	CASSPAPFDRGWETQYF
TRBJ1-2	TRBV19	NA	NA	TGTGCCAGTAGTATGGACATCAACTATGGCTACACCTTC	CASSMDINYGYTF
TRBJ1-2	TRBV20-1	NA	few	TGCAGTGCTAGTCGGGGAGAAGCTAACTATGGCTACACCTTC	CSASRGEANYGYTF
TRBJ2-3	TRBV6-2/TRBV6-3	TRBD1	NA	TGTGCCAGCAGTCGAACAGGGGGCTCAACTTCTACGCAGTATTTT	CASSRTGGSTSTQYF
TRBJ1-1	TRBV3-1/TRBV3-2	NA	once	TGTGCCAGCAGCGACTTGAACACTGAAGCTTTCTTT	CASSDLNTEAFF
TRBJ1-3	TRBV7-3	TRBD1	NA	TGTGCCAGCAGCTTAACCGGCGGACAGGGCGGCTCTGGAAACACCATATATTTT	CASSLTGGQGGSGNTIYF
TRBJ2-5	TRBV9	TRBD1	NA	TGTGCCAGCAGCGTAGTCCCGACAGGGGGGGAGACCCAGTACTTC	CASSVVPTGGETQYF
TRBJ2-2	TRBV7-9	TRBD1	NA	TGTGCCAGCAGCTTTGGGACAGTTACCGGGGAGCTGTTTTTT	CASSFGTVTGELFF
TRBJ2-1	TRBV4-2	TRBD2	NA	TGTGCCAGCAGCCCTAATAGCGGGGTGACCTACAATGAGCAGTTCTTC	CASSPNSGVTYNEQFF
TRBJ1-1	TRBV5-1	NA	NA	TGCGCCAGCAGACCACAGATGAACACTGAAGCTTTCTTT	CASRPQMNTEAFF
TRBJ1-1	TRBV19	NA	NA	TGTGCCAGTAGTAATAGGAACACTGAAGCTTTCTTT	CASSNRNTEAFF
TRBJ1-2	TRBV28	NA	NA	TGTGCCAGCAGTAGGAGGACAGCAAACTATGGCTACACCTTC	CASSRRTANYGYTF
TRBJ2-2	TRBV7-2	TRBD1	NA	TGTGCCAGCAGCTTATCGACAGGGTACGGCGGGGAGCTGTTTTTT	CASSLSTGYGGELFF
TRBJ2-5	TRBV2	TRBD1	NA	TGTGCCAGCGGGACAGTGAGGGAGACCCAGTACTTC	CASGTVRETQYF
TRBJ2-1	TRBV6-5	NA	NA	TGTGCCTCAAAGTTAGGGCAGTTCAATGAGCAGTTCTTC	CASKLGQFNEQFF
TRBJ1-1	TRBV6-5	NA	NA	TGTGCCAGCAGCCGGGCCCCTCGGGACACTGAAGCTTTCTTT	CASSRAPRDTEAFF
TRBJ1-1	TRBV2	NA	NA	TGTGCCAGCAGGGAGGGGAACACTGAAGCTTTCTTT	CASREGNTEAFF
TRBJ2-1	TRBV18	NA	NA	TGTGCCAGCTCACCAGGTAGGGCAGGGTCCTACAATGAGCAGTTCTTC	CASSPGRAGSYNEQFF
TRBJ1-6	TRBV10-3	NA	NA	TGTGCCATCAGTGAGTCTAGTCAGGGTCCCTCACCCCTCCACTTT	CAISESSQGPSPLHF
TRBJ2-3	TRBV7-6	TRBD2	NA	TGTGCCAGCAGCTTAGCGCAACGGGGGGTGCGCACAGATACGCAGTATTTT	CASSLAQRGVRTDTQYF
TRBJ2-1	TRBV9	NA	NA	TGTGCCAGCAGCATGGGAAACAATGAGCAGTTCTTC	CASSMGNNEQFF
TRBJ2-1	TRBV6-5	NA	NA	TGTGCCAGCATCAGGGTATCCTACAATGAGCAGTTCTTC	CASIRVSYNEQFF
TRBJ1-2	TRBV30	TRBD1	NA	TGTGCCTGGCGCTTCGGGACAGGGGCCGGCTACACCTTC	CAWRFGTGAGYTF
TRBJ2-2	TRBV19	TRBD1	NA	TGTGCCAGTAGTACTGACAGGGCGAGCACCGGGGAGCTGTTTTTT	CASSTDRASTGELFF
TRBJ2-1	TRBV10-3	TRBD1	NA	TGTGCCATCAGTGCGGGCAGGGGGACAATCAATGAGCAGTTCTTC	CAISAGRGTINEQFF
TRBJ2-7	TRBV15	TRBD2	NA	TGTGCCACCAGCAGAGCGGGGGGGGGCTACGAGCAGTACTTC	CATSRAGGGYEQYF
TRBJ1-4	TRBV6-5	NA	NA	TGTGCCAGCAGTTACGATCGGACGGGCGATGAAAAACTGTTTTTT	CASSYDRTGDEKLFF
TRBJ1-2	TRBV11-2	NA	NA	TGTGCCAGCAGACCCGACAGGCACTATGGCTACACCTTC	CASRPDRHYGYTF
TRBJ1-2	TRBV28	NA	NA	TGTGCCAGCAGTTTAGCGCAGGGCCCAGGAGGCTACACCTTC	CASSLAQGPGGYTF
TRBJ1-1	TRBV11-2	NA	NA	TGTGCCAGCAGCGGTTATCACACTGAAGCTTTCTTT	CASSGYHTEAFF
TRBJ2-3	TRBV2	NA	once	TGTGCCAGCAGGAACCGGGACAGCACAGATACGCAGTATTTT	CASRNRDSTDTQYF
TRBJ1-1	TRBV7-6	NA	NA	TGTGCCAGCAGCTCCCAAACAGGGCTGGGGCCCACTGAAGCTTTCTTT	CASSSQTGLGPTEAFF
TRBJ2-1	TRBV6-2/TRBV6-3	TRBD2	NA	TGTGCCAGCAGTTACTATTTGGTAGCGGGCTTTAATGAGCAGTTCTTC	CASSYYLVAGFNEQFF
TRBJ2-2	TRBV27	NA	few	TGTGCCACCAAAGCAGGGGTTATTACCGGGGAGCTGTTTTTT	CATKAGVITGELFF
TRBJ1-2	TRBV4-2	NA	NA	TGTGCCAGCAGCCAAGATACGAGGGGAATCTATGGCTACACCTTC	CASSQDTRGIYGYTF
TRBJ1-2	TRBV6-8	NA	NA	TGTGCCAGCAGTTACTCCCCCCCGGGGGGCGCTGACTATGGCTACACCTTC	CASSYSPPGGADYGYTF
TRBJ1-5	TRBV12-3/TRBV12-4	NA	once	TGTGCCAGCAGTTTCGATAGGGGCCAGCCCCAGCATTTT	CASSFDRGQPQHF
TRBJ2-7	TRBV4-2	NA	NA	TGTGCCAGCAGCCCCCAGGTTAGCGGATCCTACGAGCAGTACTTC	CASSPQVSGSYEQYF
TRBJ1-1	TRBV27	TRBD1	NA	TGTGCCAGCCACTTCACAGGGGTAAACACTGAAGCTTTCTTT	CASHFTGVNTEAFF
TRBJ2-7	TRBV7-3	NA	NA	TGTGCCAGCAGCTTATACCCCGGGAGCATCTACGAGCAGTACTTC	CASSLYPGSIYEQYF
TRBJ1-3	TRBV9	NA	few	TGTGCCAGCAGCGACAGGTCCTCTGGAAACACCATATATTTT	CASSDRSSGNTIYF
TRBJ2-7	TRBV15	NA	NA	TGTGCCACCAGCAGAGATTTCTACGAGCAGTACTTC	CATSRDFYEQYF
TRBJ1-4	TRBV30	NA	NA	TGTGCCTGGAGCTTGGCCCGATGGGAAAAACTGTTTTTT	CAWSLARWEKLFF
TRBJ1-1	TRBV25-1	NA	NA	TGTGCCAGCACAGGGACGAACACTGAAGCTTTCTTT	CASTGTNTEAFF
TRBJ2-3	TRBV18	NA	NA	TGTGCCAGCTCATCCGGGACGGGCACAGATACGCAGTATTTT	CASSSGTGTDTQYF
TRBJ2-7	TRBV6-5	TRBD2	NA	TGTGCCAGCAGTACACTAGCGGGGGGATTGGACGAGCAGTACTTC	CASSTLAGGLDEQYF
TRBJ1-5	TRBV28	NA	NA	TGTGCCAGCAATTCGGGACGAGGGGATCAGCCCCAGCATTTT	CASNSGRGDQPQHF
TRBJ1-5	TRBV7-2	NA	once	TGTGCCAGCAGCAACTTGCAGGGGTTTCAGCCCCAGCATTTT	CASSNLQGFQPQHF
TRBJ2-3	TRBV5-4	NA	NA	TGTGCCAGCAGCTCGGGACGGACCACAGATACGCAGTATTTT	CASSSGRTTDTQYF